The next 5 T cell receptor beta chains were all read from a single sample in a study of blood T cell repertoires in COVID-19. Assay used: immunoSEQ multiplex PCR; TCRdb lists only in-frame clones, some missing. There are some 200,000 clones in the sample; roughly 79% occur only once, and 8.9% lies in the top ten. The sample taken for sequencing was PBMCs or T cells enriched from blood (not recorded which). Receptors were obtained from a woman between 50 and 59 years old with acute COVID-19.

The gene calls are TRBV7-2 and TRBJ2-2, with 10 positions matching TRBD2. The V gene's germline CDR1 is SGHTA and CDR2 FQGNSA. The CDR3 runs to 16 residues. Trimming removed 1 base from V and 4 bases from J; junction bases left unmatched: 3. CDR3 protein: CASSLGSGGGTGELFF. The CDR3 DNA reads as TGTGCCAGCAGCTTAGGGAGCGGGGGGGGCACCGGGGAGCTGTTTTTT.

The V and J genes are TRBV19 and TRBJ1-4; 10 bases fit TRBD1. CDR1 is LNHDA and CDR2 is SQIVND in the germline V gene (reference sequence). J was trimmed by 0 bases and V by 4 bases; bases with no gene match: 5. This CDR3 spans 17 amino acids. CDR3 sequence: CASSTGTGDSTNEKLFF. The CDR3 DNA reads as TGTGCCAGTAGTACCGGGACAGGGGACTCAACTAATGAAAAACTGTTTTTT.

The chain employs TRBV7-9 and TRBJ2-2; D uncertain. Germline V gene sequence: CDR1 SEHNR, CDR2 FQNEAQ (reference sequence). V was clipped by 4 bases and J by 0 bases, with 12 bases between them. This CDR3 region has 16 residues. CDR3 nucleotides: TGTGCCAGCAGCTCCCAAGCAGGCTCGAACACCGGGGAGCTGTTTTTT. This encodes CASSSQAGSNTGELFF.

This sequence joins TRBV6-1 and TRBJ2-7; D may be TRBD2 (6 bases). Germline lookup yields CDR1 MNHNS and CDR2 SASEGT. The CDR3 sequence is 14 residues long. V was cut by 3 bases and J by 2 bases, with 11 bases left in between. The CDR3 reads CASSEGRGTYEQYF. CDR3 in DNA: TGTGCCAGCAGTGAGGGGCGGGGAACCTACGAGCAGTACTTC.

The chain combines TRBV7-2 with TRBJ2-7; no firm D call. Between the trimmed V and J ends, which lost 1 base and 0 bases, there was a span of 10 bases. The CDR3 runs to 15 residues. Germline V gene data show CDR1 as SGHTA and CDR2 as FQGNSA. The CDR3 spells CASSLGRSTSYEQYF. As DNA, the CDR3 is TGTGCCAGCAGCTTAGGCAGGTCAACCTCCTACGAGCAGTACTTC.